The sequence of this T cell receptor beta chain was determined in a study of blood T cell repertoires in COVID-19. Study summary: COVID-19 samples from acute and convalescent phases originated in the United States, Italy and Spain. T cells, B-cell-depleted T cells, or PBMCs supplied cDNA or gDNA.

Per germline, CDR1 SEHNR and CDR2 FQNEAQ (reference sequence). The CDR3 sequence is 14 residues long. The ends lost 4 bases at V and 4 bases at J; junction bases unmatched: 5. In the original analysis: For nucleated cells, counts were estimated from reference gene primer amplification. The method was immunoSEQ multiplex PCR; TCRdb's version includes in-frame clones alone and lacks a portion of them. V and J calls and clone size are copied from that table; D and trimming were computed from the DNA. The profile shows about 410,000 clones, around 89% of them singletons. Seattle researchers signed up patients amid active infection and tracked them longitudinally.

The sequenced sample consisted of peripheral blood. The J gene is TRBJ1-1, the V gene TRBV7-9; 8 bases are shared with TRBD1. This TCR was sampled from a woman aged 40 to 50 with COVID-19, enrolled during active disease. The CDR3 region has the DNA TGTGCCAGCAGCTCGCAGGGGGCTGGCACTGAAGCTTTCTTT. Translation: CASSSQGAGTEAFF. The complete variable domain, with remaining parts taken from reference TRBV7-9 and TRBJ1-1, reads DTGVSQNPRHKITKRGQNVTFRCDPISEHNRLYWYRQTLGQGPEFLTYFQNEAQLEKSRLLSDRFSAERPKGSFSTLEIQRTEQGDSAMYLCASSSQGAGTEAFFGQGTRLTVV.